The 18 T cell receptor beta chains below all came from one sample that was sequenced in a study of CD8 T cells in ankylosing spondylitis. From the 5' RACE reads, TCRdb called clonotypes with MiXCR, one entry per CDR3 protein. The sample has 270,000 or so distinct CDR3 sequences; 18% are singletons. The sequencing input was blood, either unsorted or a sorted T cell fraction (not recorded which). The origin of the receptors is a male donor with ankylosing spondylitis or in good health (not recorded which).

This clonotype was counted at least ten times. J is TRBJ2-2 and V is TRBV6-1; tentative D call: TRBD2 (6 bases). Germline values: CDR1 MNHNS, CDR2 SASEGT. The CDR3 covers 17 residues. V was clipped by 3 bases and J by 6 bases, with 20 bases between them. The CDR3 spells CASSDRRVPSGAGELFF. CDR3 DNA: TGTGCCAGCAGTGACCGTCGGGTTCCTTCGGGGGCCGGGGAGCTGTTTTTT.

The sample holds a few counts of this clonotype. The chain carries TRBV6-1 and TRBJ2-2, with 8 bases lining up with TRBD1. The CDR3 is made up of 15 amino acids. In germline, CDR1 is MNHNS, CDR2 SASEGT. V shed 5 bases and J 6 bases; nucleotides not matched to a gene: 8. The CDR3 DNA sequence: TGTGCCAGCAGTCCCAGGACAGGGAAGGCCGGGGAGCTGTTTTTT. Translated: CASSPRTGKAGELFF.

This clonotype has a count of ten or more. The chain links TRBV12-3 or TRBV12-4 to TRBJ2-3; D is uncertain. The CDR3 length is 16 residues. V dropped 4 bases and J dropped 0 bases, with 14 bases sitting between them. CDR3 region: CASSSPFTTSTDTQYF. The CDR3 DNA sequence: TGTGCCAGCAGTTCCCCTTTTACAACCAGCACAGATACGCAGTATTTT.

This clonotype has a handful of counts. The chain links TRBV29-1 to TRBJ2-2; D unclear. Trimming took off 3 bases at V and 5 bases at J, with 7 bases between the two ends. The CDR3 extends over 12 amino acids. CDR1 is SQVTM and CDR2 is ANQGSEA in the germline V gene. The CDR3: CSVEKETGELFF. The CDR3 nucleotides are TGCAGCGTTGAGAAAGAAACCGGGGAGCTGTTTTTT.

This clonotype was detected only a few times. The CDR3 loop is CASSAAGLDHNEQFF. The DNA for the CDR3 is TGTGCCAGCAGCGCGGCGGGACTAGACCACAATGAGCAGTTCTTC. The genes are TRBV9 and TRBJ2-1, with 8 nucleotides matching TRBD2. V lost 3 bases, J lost 5 bases, and 7 bases stayed unmatched. Germline V lookup: CDR1 SGDLS, CDR2 YYNGEE. The CDR3 is made up of 15 amino acids.

This clonotype has just a few counts. This sequence joins TRBV5-1 and TRBJ2-1; 11 bases match TRBD2. The CDR3 totals 19 residues. Germline-derived CDR1 and CDR2 are SGHRS and YFSETQ. The ends lost 0 bases at V and 3 bases at J; junction bases unmatched: 11. CDR3 in DNA: TGCGCCAGCAGCTTGGTGGGACTAGCGGTTATAAGGGGCTACAATGAGCAGTTCTTC. This codes for CASSLVGLAVIRGYNEQFF.

This clonotype has just a few counts. The rearrangement links TRBV6-5 to TRBJ1-4, with D possibly TRBD1 on 5 matching bases. The CDR3 consists of 15 residues. V lost 0 bases, J lost 2 bases, and 7 bases lay in between. Looked up from germline, CDR1 is MNHEY and CDR2 is SVGAGI. The CDR3 DNA reads as TGTGCCAGCAGTTACTCCGGGGGGACTAATGAAAAACTGTTTTTT. Translating gives CASSYSGGTNEKLFF.

This clonotype came up many times. The V gene is TRBV4-1, the J gene TRBJ2-5, with D uncertain. Between the trimmed V and J ends, which lost 0 bases and 5 bases, there was a span of 10 bases. Germline V gene sequence: CDR1 MGHRA, CDR2 YSYEKL. This CDR3 comprises 14 residues. CDR3 DNA: TGCGCCAGCAGCCAAGAGAACGTGGGCGAGACCCAGTACTTC. Translation: CASSQENVGETQYF.

The rearrangement links TRBV5-1 to TRBJ2-1; 7 bases match TRBD2. The CDR3 contains 17 residues. Germline V lookup: CDR1 SGHRS, CDR2 YFSETQ. The ends lost 0 bases at V and 9 bases at J; junction bases unmatched: 15. CDR3 in DNA: TGCGCCAGCAGCTTGGTCCCCGGCGGGGGTAGGTATAGTGAGCAGTTCTTC. Its protein is CASSLVPGGGRYSEQFF.

This clonotype showed up just once. The CDR3 coding sequence is TGTGCCAGCAGCTTAGGGGAGCTGGCAGGGGTACACGAGCAGTACTTC. Translated: CASSLGELAGVHEQYF. The chain joins TRBV7-6 to TRBJ2-7; possibly TRBD1 for D (6 bases). Per germline, CDR1 SGHVS and CDR2 FNYEAQ. The CDR3 loop spans 16 amino acids. V was pared by 1 base and J by 5 bases, with 18 bases between. The full variable domain, its missing parts supplied by reference TRBV7-6 and TRBJ2-7, is GAGVSQSPRYKVTKRGQDVALRCDPISGHVSLYWYRQALGQGPEFLTYFNYEAQQDKSGLPNDRFSAERPEGSISTLTIQRTEQRDSAMYRCASSLGELAGVHEQYFGPGTRLTVT.

The chain employs TRBV3-1 and TRBJ2-1, with D perhaps assigned TRBD1 or TRBD2 (5 bases each). The germline V gene encodes CDR1 LGHDT and CDR2 YNNKEL (reference sequence). V was shortened by 3 bases and J by 2 bases, with 11 bases between the two germline ends. The CDR3 runs to 15 residues. CDR3 residues: CASSHGTLTYNEQFF. CDR3 nucleotide sequence: TGTGCCAGCAGCCACGGGACCCTGACCTACAATGAGCAGTTCTTC.

The rearrangement links TRBV12-3 or TRBV12-4 to TRBJ1-4; 11 positions match TRBD1. This CDR3 spans 15 amino acids. The J segment lost 7 bases and the V segment lost 5 bases, leaving 6 bases of the junction unmatched. The CDR3, as DNA: TGTGCCAGCAGTCCGGGGACAGGGGGTGTTGAAAAACTGTTTTTT. This codes for CASSPGTGGVEKLFF.

There are a few counts of this clonotype. The genes are TRBV27 and TRBJ2-3; TRBD2 might be the D (5 bases). The V gene's germline CDR1 is MNHEY and CDR2 SMNVEV (reference sequence). Trimming pared 6 bases from V and 5 bases from J, leaving 15 bases between. The CDR3 has 14 amino acids. Here the CDR3 DNA reads TGTGCCAGCAGCATCCTGGGAGTGTTAGATACGCAGTATTTT. This sequence encodes CASSILGVLDTQYF.

This sequence joins TRBV5-5 and TRBJ1-5; TRBD1 aligns across 7 bases. Trimming cost V 4 bases and J 4 bases; bases outside gene matches: 8. This CDR3 spans 15 amino acids. Germline loops: CDR1 SGHKS, CDR2 YYEKEE (reference sequence). The CDR3 protein is CASSAGQFRNQPQHF. The CDR3 nucleotides are TGTGCCAGCAGCGCGGGACAGTTTCGAAATCAGCCCCAGCATTTT. Combining the CDR3 with reference TRBV5-5 and TRBJ1-5 gives the whole variable domain DAGVTQSPTHLIKTRGQQVTLRCSPISGHKSVSWYQQVLGQGPQFIFQYYEKEERGRGNFPDRFSARQFPNYSSELNVNALLLGDSALYLCASSAGQFRNQPQHFGDGTRLSIL.

This clonotype has just a few counts. The V and J genes are TRBV4-1 and TRBJ2-3, with 7 bases that match TRBD2. The CDR3 runs 15 residues. Germline V lookup: CDR1 MGHRA, CDR2 YSYEKL. V was pared by 0 bases and J by 4 bases, with 4 bases of the junction left unmatched. CDR3 loop: CASSQERGYADTQYF. In nucleotides, the CDR3 is TGCGCCAGCAGCCAAGAGCGGGGGTATGCAGATACGCAGTATTTT.

The chain carries TRBV6-2 or TRBV6-3 and TRBJ2-7; no firm D call. The CDR3 extends over 13 amino acids. With 2 bases removed from V and 6 bases from J, the gap between germline ends came to 11 bases. Germline values: CDR1 MNHEY, CDR2 SVGEGT. The CDR3 nucleotides are TGTGCCAGCAGTTACAATAGGGCCTGCGAGCAGTACTTC. It translates to CASSYNRACEQYF.

In its sample, this clonotype was seen a few times. The genes are TRBV29-1 and TRBJ2-2, with 8 bases lining up with TRBD1. The length of the CDR3 is 17 residues. Germline V gives CDR1 SQVTM, CDR2 ANQGSEA. Trimming cost V 6 bases and J 2 bases; bases outside gene matches: 14. Here the CDR3 DNA reads TGCAGCGTCGTGGGGAGGCAGGGGGCTTCCAACACCGGGGAGCTGTTTTTT. This encodes CSVVGRQGASNTGELFF.

This chain joins TRBV27 and TRBJ2-1; 9 bases are shared with TRBD2. The CDR3 is made up of 17 amino acids. Germline CDR1 reads MNHEY; CDR2 reads SMNVEV (reference sequence). The V gene end was trimmed by 4 bases and the J gene end by 9 bases; junction bases not matched to a gene: 16. The CDR3 coding sequence is TGTGCCAGCAGTTATGCCGTGGGGGGACTAGCACTTGGTGAGCAGTTCTTC. Protein: CASSYAVGGLALGEQFF.